This TCR beta chain was recorded in a study of beta chain features in type 1 diabetes. This clone was counted ten times or more. Every bit of the isolated RNA underwent reverse transcription, so sequencing read expressed TCRB transcripts. Sequencing used immunoSEQ multiplex PCR; TCRdb keeps in-frame clones, though not all of them. The sample gives around 330,000 clones, roughly 11% of which show up once; more than 0.015% is in the top ten. The CDR3 extends over 15 amino acids. V was shortened by 8 bases and J by 3 bases, with 14 bases between the two germline ends. The germline V gene encodes CDR1 SGHDN and CDR2 FVKESK.

This clonotype originated in a woman in her twenties or thirties in good health. The chain has TRBV14 and TRBJ2-6; possible D gene TRBD1, 5 bases. The sample was naive CD4+ T cells from blood. CDR3 loop: CASSQGIGGANVLTF. The CDR3 nucleotides are TGTGCCAGCTCCCAGGGTATTGGTGGGGCCAACGTCCTGACTTTC.